This TCR beta chain emerged from a study of T cell responses to AZD1222 COVID-19 vaccine. General study results and limits: Reportedly, nearly half the spike-specific TCRs target unmutated variant regions. White British donors predominated, females outnumbered males, and clonal diversity was possibly underestimated.

As regards this clone: Its antigen is undetermined.

The CDR3 covers 15 residues. With 1 base removed from V and 7 bases from J, the gap between germline ends came to 13 bases. CDR1 and CDR2 (germline): LGHDT, YNNKEL (reference sequence). Profiling relied on immunoSEQ multiplex PCR, and the TCRdb table lists in-frame clones only, not all of them. The repertoire holds 150,000 or so clones, 91% seen once, with about 1.3% in the top ten. The sample in question was peripheral blood, obtained on day 0 of AZD1222 vaccination. The source of this sequence is an adult in good health. The chain couples TRBV3-1 (or the pseudogene TRBV3-2) to TRBJ1-4, with D tentatively TRBD1 (5 bases). CDR3 in amino acids: CASSQAGRVGEKLFF. CDR3 coding DNA: TGTGCCAGCAGCCAAGCCGGCAGGGTGGGTGAAAAACTGTTTTTT.